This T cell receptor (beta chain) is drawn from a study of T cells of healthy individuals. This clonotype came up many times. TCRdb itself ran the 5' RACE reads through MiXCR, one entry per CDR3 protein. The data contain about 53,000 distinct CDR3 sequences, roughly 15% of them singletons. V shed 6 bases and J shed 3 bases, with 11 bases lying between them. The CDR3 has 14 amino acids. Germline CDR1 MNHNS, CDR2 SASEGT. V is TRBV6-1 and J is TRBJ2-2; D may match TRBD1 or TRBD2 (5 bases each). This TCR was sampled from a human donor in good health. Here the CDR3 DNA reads TGTGCCAGCAGCCGGGACCTCCACACCGGGGAGCTGTTTTTT. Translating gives CASSRDLHTGELFF.